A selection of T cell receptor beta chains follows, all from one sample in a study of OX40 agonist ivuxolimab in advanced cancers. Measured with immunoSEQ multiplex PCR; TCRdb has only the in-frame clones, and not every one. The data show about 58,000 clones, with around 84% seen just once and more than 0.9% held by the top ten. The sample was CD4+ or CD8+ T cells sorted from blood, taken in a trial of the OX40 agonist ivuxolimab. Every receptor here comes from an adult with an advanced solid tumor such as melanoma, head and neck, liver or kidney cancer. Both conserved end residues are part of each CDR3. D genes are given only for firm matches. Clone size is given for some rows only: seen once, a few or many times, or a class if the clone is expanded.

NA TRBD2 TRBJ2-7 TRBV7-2 TGTGCCAGCAGCTCTCGGGGGGGGACCACCTACGAGCAGTACTTC CASSSRGGTTYEQYF
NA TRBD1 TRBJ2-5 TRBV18 TGTGCCAGCTCACCTTCACCCCCCACGGGCCGACAGGGGGAGACCCAGTACTTC CASSPSPPTGRQGETQYF
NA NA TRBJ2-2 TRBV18 TGTGCCAGCTCACCACAGGGGATCACCGGGGAGCTGTTTTTT CASSPQGITGELFF
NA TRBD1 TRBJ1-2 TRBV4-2 TGTGCCAGCAGCTTGACTAGGACAGGGGGTAGTGGCTACACCTTC CASSLTRTGGSGYTF
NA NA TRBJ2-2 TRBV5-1 TGCGCCAGCAGCTTTAACACCGACACCGGGGAGCTGTTTTTT CASSFNTDTGELFF
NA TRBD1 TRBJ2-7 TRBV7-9 TGTGCCAGCAGCCCCAAGGGACAGGGGATCTCCTACGAGCAGTACTTC CASSPKGQGISYEQYF
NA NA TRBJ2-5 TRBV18 TGTGCCAGCTCACCAGGGCAGCTGGAGACCCAGTACTTC CASSPGQLETQYF
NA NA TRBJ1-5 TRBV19 TGTGCCAGTAGTGGGGGACACCTCAATCAGCCCCAGCATTTT CASSGGHLNQPQHF
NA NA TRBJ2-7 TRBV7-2 TGTGCCAGCAGCTTGCGGGGCCAGAGCTCCTACGAGCAGTACTTC CASSLRGQSSYEQYF
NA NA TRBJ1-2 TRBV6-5 TGTGCCAGCAGTCGGGGGACCACTGAATTCTATGGCTACACCTTC CASSRGTTEFYGYTF
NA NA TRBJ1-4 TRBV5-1 TGCGCCAGCAGCTTGACAGGGACTGAGGAAAAACTGTTTTTT CASSLTGTEEKLFF
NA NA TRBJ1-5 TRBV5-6 TGTGCCAGCAGCCGGCGCGGGGAAAATCAGCCCCAGCATTTT CASSRRGENQPQHF
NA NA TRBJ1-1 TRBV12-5 TGTGCTAGTGGTCCAAGTACAGGGCATGAAGCTTTCTTT CASGPSTGHEAFF
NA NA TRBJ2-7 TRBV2 TGTGCCAGCAGTGCGAGAGGGAACGAGCAGTACTTC CASSARGNEQYF
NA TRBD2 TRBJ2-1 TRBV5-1 TGCGCCAGCAGCTTAATAGCGGGGGGCCGCAATGAGCAGTTCTTC CASSLIAGGRNEQFF
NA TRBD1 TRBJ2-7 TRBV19 TGTGCCAGTACCCGAGGACAGGGCGTCTACGAGCAGTACTTC CASTRGQGVYEQYF
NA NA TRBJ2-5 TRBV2 TGTGCCAGCAAAAGGGATAGCAGCCAAGAGACCCAGTACTTC CASKRDSSQETQYF
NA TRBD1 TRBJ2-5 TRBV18 TGTGCCAGCTCACCCGACAGGGGGCGCGTGGAGACCCAGTACTTC CASSPDRGRVETQYF
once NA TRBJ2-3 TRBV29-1 TGCAGCGGCGGCCCCACGAGGGAGGGCACAGATACGCAGTATTTT CSGGPTREGTDTQYF
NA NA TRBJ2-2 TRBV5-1 TGCGCCAGCAGCTTCACGTACACCGGGGAGCTGTTTTTT CASSFTYTGELFF
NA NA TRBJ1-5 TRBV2 TGTGCCAGCAGTGTCCCCCCAGCAAATCAGCCCCAGCATTTT CASSVPPANQPQHF
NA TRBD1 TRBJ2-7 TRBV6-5 TGTGCCAGCAGTGGGGGACAGATGGAGTCCTACGAGCAGTACTTC CASSGGQMESYEQYF
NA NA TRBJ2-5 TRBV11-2 TGTGCCAGCAGCCCCCAAGGTCTAGCAGGGAGGGAGACCCAGTACTTC CASSPQGLAGRETQYF
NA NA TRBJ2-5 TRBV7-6 TGTGCCAGCAGCGCCAGGAGAGAAGGGACCCAGTACTTC CASSARREGTQYF